A single sample gave rise to the 10 T cell receptor beta chains below, sequenced in a study of cytomegalovirus exposure and HLA in healthy donors. The PCR had 60 Vbeta and 13 Jbeta primers. Assay: immunoSEQ multiplex PCR; the TCRdb copy retains only in-frame clones and omits some. The profile covers 200,000 to 250,000 clones, with roughly 78% appearing a single time and 0.45% to 0.5% taken by the ten largest. Sequenced: PBMCs. These receptors were collected from a boy younger than 18 in good health and CMV-seronegative.

The chain joins TRBV7-9 to TRBJ1-1; the D is unclear. This CDR3 has 13 amino acids. Germline lookup yields CDR1 SEHNR and CDR2 FQNEAQ (reference sequence). CDR3: CVGVGRATTEAFF. CDR3 sequence (DNA): TGTGTCGGGGTTGGGAGGGCCACGACTGAAGCTTTCTTT.

This clone has a single count. The chain employs TRBV30 and TRBJ1-5, with no clear D. Trimming removed 1 base at V and 7 bases at J, with 11 bases between. Per germline, CDR1 GTSNPN and CDR2 SVGIG (reference sequence). The CDR3 totals 13 residues. The CDR3 nucleotides read TGTGCCTGGAGTGCCCTGAGGGAACAGCCCCAGCATTTT. It specifies CAWSALREQPQHF.

The chain couples TRBV4-1 to TRBJ2-1; 11 nucleotides line up with TRBD2. Looked up from germline, CDR1 is MGHRA and CDR2 is YSYEKL. This CDR3 region has 19 residues. The V gene end was trimmed by 2 bases and the J gene end by 1 base; junction bases not matched to a gene: 10. CDR3 bases: TGCGCCAGCAGCCAAAGCCCGGGACTAGCGGTGAGGTCCTACAATGAGCAGTTCTTC. Translating it yields CASSQSPGLAVRSYNEQFF.

This clone was observed a few times. The V and J genes are TRBV19 and TRBJ2-7, with D tentatively TRBD1 (6 bases). V was clipped by 4 bases and J by 6 bases, with 16 bases between them. Germline CDR1 reads LNHDA; CDR2 reads SQIVND (reference sequence). The CDR3 length is 14 residues. The CDR3 protein is CASSTGVTTSEQYF. DNA of the CDR3: TGTGCCAGTAGTACAGGGGTGACCACCTCCGAGCAGTACTTC.

The rearrangement links TRBV9 to TRBJ2-3; TRBD2 agrees at 7 bases. There are 15 residues in the CDR3. Germline V gives CDR1 SGDLS, CDR2 YYNGEE. The J segment lost 2 bases and the V segment lost 0 bases, leaving 3 bases of the junction unmatched. The CDR3 DNA is TGTGCCAGCAGCGTAGCGGCGGGGGTCACAGATACGCAGTATTTT. As protein: CASSVAAGVTDTQYF. Looking up the rest from reference TRBV9 and TRBJ2-3 gives the full variable domain: DSGVTQTPKHLITATGQRVTLRCSPRSGDLSVYWYQQSLDQGLQFLIQYYNGEERAKGNILERFSAQQFPDLHSELNLSSLELGDSALYFCASSVAAGVTDTQYFGPGTRLTVL.

The CDR3 DNA is TGCGCCAGCAGCTTGGTTCAGGGACTATACAATGAGCAGTTCTTC. Encoded protein: CASSLVQGLYNEQFF. The V gene is TRBV5-1, the J gene TRBJ2-1; 7 bases align to TRBD2. The germline V gene has CDR1 SGHRS and CDR2 YFSETQ. The CDR3 runs 15 residues. V trimming: 0 bases; J trimming: 4 bases; junction bases outside the gene matches: 4.

The chain is built from TRBV5-1 and TRBJ2-7; 8 bases align to TRBD2. The CDR3 length is 14 residues. The trim removed 4 bases at V and 1 base at J, leaving 4 bases unmatched. Germline-derived CDR1 and CDR2 are SGHRS and YFSETQ. DNA for the CDR3: TGCGCCAGCAGCCCGCTAGCGGGTTCCTACGAGCAGTACTTC. Residues: CASSPLAGSYEQYF.

This chain joins TRBV7-2 and TRBJ1-1; TRBD1 matches at 7 bases. CDR1 and CDR2 from the germline V gene are SGHTA and FQGNSA. V lost 5 bases, J lost 4 bases, and 7 bases stayed unmatched. The length of the CDR3 is 14 residues. The CDR3 protein is CASSRRAGGTEAFF. The CDR3 DNA follows: TGTGCCAGCAGCCGAAGAGCAGGGGGCACTGAAGCTTTCTTT.

This chain uses TRBV4-1 with TRBJ1-2, with 9 bases lining up with TRBD1. V lost 3 bases, J lost 1 base, and 3 bases stayed unmatched. The CDR3 is 15 amino acids. CDR1 is MGHRA, CDR2 YSYEKL, per germline. The CDR3 nucleotides read TGCGCCAGCAGCCAGGTGGACAGGGGTAACTATGGCTACACCTTC. Residues: CASSQVDRGNYGYTF.

The chain uses TRBV27 and TRBJ2-7; TRBD1 might be the D (6 bases). Germline V lookup: CDR1 MNHEY, CDR2 SMNVEV (reference sequence). This CDR3 comprises 14 residues. Trimming shortened V by 5 bases and J by 3 bases, and 14 bases separated the two germline ends. CDR3 DNA sequence: TGTGCCAGCAGTATGACAGGAACCTTCTACGAGCAGTACTTC. Protein product: CASSMTGTFYEQYF.